The 5 T cell receptor beta chains below were found in one sample sequenced in a study of PD-L1 blockade in urothelial cancer. Time point here: peripheral blood 6 weeks after treatment start. Some clones are missing from TCRdb's copy, which holds only in-frame ones; the method was immunoSEQ multiplex PCR. The sample consists of tens of thousands of clones, less than 95% of them appearing once. The starting material was PBMCs, obtained around atezolizumab (anti-PD-L1) treatment. These receptors came from a woman aged 80 or over with urothelial cancer.

As DNA, the CDR3 is TGTGCCAGCAGCTTGGGACTAGCGGGAAGATCCGAGCAGTACTTC. Encoded protein: CASSLGLAGRSEQYF. This chain links TRBV5-6 with TRBJ2-7, with 11 nucleotides matching TRBD2. Germline CDR1 SGHDT, CDR2 YYEEEE. With 0 bases clipped from V and 6 bases from J, the junction kept 5 bases outside the gene matches. The CDR3 sequence is 15 residues long. The full variable domain, completed using reference TRBV5-6 and TRBJ2-7, is DAGVTQSPTHLIKTRGQQVTLRCSPKSGHDTVSWYQQALGQGPQFIFQYYEEEERQRGNFPDRFSGHQFPNYSSELNVNALLLGDSALYLCASSLGLAGRSEQYFGPGTRLTVT.

The rearrangement links TRBV19 to TRBJ2-2; weak D call: TRBD1 (5 bases). Per the germline V gene, CDR1 is LNHDA and CDR2 is SQIVND (reference sequence). The V and J ends lost 2 bases and 4 bases respectively, with 11 bases between them. CDR3 length: 15 residues. CDR3 DNA: TGTGCCAGTAGTATATCAGGGAAGATCACCGGGGAGCTGTTTTTT. Its protein product is CASSISGKITGELFF.

This chain connects TRBV7-9 to TRBJ1-5; D is possibly TRBD1 (6 bases). CDR3 length: 16 residues. Trimming took off 4 bases at V and 4 bases at J, with 17 bases between the two ends. Germline V gene lookup returns CDR1 SEHNR and CDR2 FQNEAQ (reference sequence). The CDR3 reads CASSSGQGRGNQPQHF. DNA for the CDR3: TGTGCCAGCAGCTCGGGGCAAGGTAGGGGGAATCAGCCCCAGCATTTT.

V is TRBV5-8 and J is TRBJ2-6, with 7 bases lining up with TRBD2. CDR3 length: 19 amino acids. V shed 3 bases, J shed 3 bases, and the junction held 15 bases outside the gene matches. Looked up from germline, CDR1 is SGHTS and CDR2 is YDEGEE. The chain's CDR3 is CASSSMGGFHPGGANVLTF. CDR3 bases: TGTGCCAGCAGCTCGATGGGAGGGTTTCATCCAGGTGGGGCCAACGTCCTGACTTTC.

This chain joins TRBV28 and TRBJ2-7; weak D call: TRBD2 (5 bases). Trimming left V 3 bases short and J 3 bases short, with 21 bases between. This CDR3 comprises 17 residues. From germline, CDR1 is MDHEN and CDR2 SYDVKM. The CDR3 protein is CASSFKRIGVGYYEQYF. The DNA of the CDR3 is TGTGCCAGCAGTTTCAAAAGGATCGGGGTAGGGTACTACGAGCAGTACTTC.